Listed below are T cell receptor beta chains from one sample, sequenced in a study of a mutant IDH1 vaccine in newly diagnosed glioma. Sequenced by immunoSEQ multiplex PCR; TCRdb stores in-frame clones only, minus some. The top ten clones hold approximately 8.5% of a sample with some 30,000 clones, approximately 79% of them seen once. These receptors are not linked to any known antigen. The sequencing used PBMCs, collected from a glioma patient whose treatment included an IDH1 peptide vaccine. The source of these receptors is a woman aged 25 to 45 with glioma. Some clones in this sample may be carry-over from other donors' samples. Both conserved end residues are part of each CDR3. The D gene is left open where the match is weak. Clone sizes are given selectively: once, few, many, or a class where the clone is expanded.

>TRBJ2-6|TRBV2|.|.|18
TGTGCCAGCAGGGCTCGTATGGGTGCTCATTCTGGGGCCAACGTCCTGACTTTC
CASRARMGAHSGANVLTF
>TRBJ2-5|TRBV2|.|.|16
TGTGCCAGCACCTATTCGGGGGTTGGGGGTATGAAGACCCAGTACTTC
CASTYSGVGGMKTQYF
>TRBJ2-7|TRBV27|TRBD2|.|15
TGTGCCAGCAGTTCGACCTCTAGCGGTGCCTACGAGCAGTACTTC
CASSSTSSGAYEQYF
>TRBJ1-3|TRBV13|TRBD1|.|16
TGTGCCAGCAGCTGGCCCACAGGGGACCCTGGAAACACCATATATTTT
CASSWPTGDPGNTIYF
>TRBJ1-2|TRBV5-4|.|few|17
TGTGCCAGCAGCTTGGGAACGTCGAGCAGGGTTATCTATGGCTACACCTTC
CASSLGTSSRVIYGYTF
>TRBJ1-5|TRBV15|.|.|12
TGTGCCACCAAGGGGGACCATCAGCCCCAGCATTTT
CATKGDHQPQHF
>TRBJ1-1|TRBV2|.|few|16
TGTGCCAGCAGTGATTTTGGGAAAGTATTGAACACTGAAGCTTTCTTT
CASSDFGKVLNTEAFF
>TRBJ2-1|TRBV6-5|.|.|15
TGTGCCAGCAGACGAGCGGGTAACTCCTACAATGAGCAGTTCTTC
CASRRAGNSYNEQFF
>TRBJ2-3|TRBV7-9|.|few|13
TGTGCCAGCAGCTTCTCGGTCCTAGATACGCAGTATTTT
CASSFSVLDTQYF
>TRBJ2-7|TRBV28|TRBD2|.|15
TGTGCAAGCAACCCGACTAGCGGGAGTCGTAGGGAGCAGTACTTC
CASNPTSGSRREQYF
>TRBJ1-1|TRBV6-5|.|few|13
TGTGCCAGCAGTTACCTTGAGAACACTGAAGCTTTCTTT
CASSYLENTEAFF
>TRBJ2-1|TRBV19|.|.|11
TGTGCCAGTAGTACCGGGAATGAGCAGTTCTTC
CASSTGNEQFF
>TRBJ1-1|TRBV7-9|TRBD1|.|14
TGTGCCAGCAGGGTTTCAGGGGGCGACCTTGAAGCTTTCTTT
CASRVSGGDLEAFF
>TRBJ1-1|TRBV7-9|TRBD1|once|14
TGTGCCAGCAGCGAGACAGGGGAACGGACTGAAGCTTTCTTT
CASSETGERTEAFF
>TRBJ1-2|TRBV5-5|TRBD1|.|15
TGTGCCAGCAGCCCACAGGGGGTGACTAACTATGGCTACACCTTC
CASSPQGVTNYGYTF
>TRBJ2-1|TRBV30|TRBD1|.|15
TGTGCCTGGAGTCAGACAGGGGTAATATACAATGAGCAGTTCTTC
CAWSQTGVIYNEQFF
>TRBJ2-1|TRBV19|TRBD2|few|16
TGTGCCAGTAGGGAGGGATGGGGACTAGGGGGGTATGAGCAGTTCTTC
CASREGWGLGGYEQFF
>TRBJ2-7|TRBV5-6|.|.|13
TGTGCCAGCAGCTTCGTTAGGCACGGGGAGCAGTACTTC
CASSFVRHGEQYF
>TRBJ1-1|TRBV12-5|.|.|14
TGTGCTAGTGGTAAAACAGAGTTGAACACTGAAGCTTTCTTT
CASGKTELNTEAFF
>TRBJ2-7|TRBV14|TRBD1|.|13
TGTGCCAGCAGCCATCAGGGGGTGTACGAGCAGTACTTC
CASSHQGVYEQYF
>TRBJ2-2|TRBV6-6|.|few|13
TGTGCCAGCAGGGACAAGAACACCGGGGAGCTGTTTTTT
CASRDKNTGELFF
>TRBJ1-2|TRBV6-6|.|.|13
TGTGCCAGCAGTTATCAACAGGGCGAAGGCTACACCTTC
CASSYQQGEGYTF
>TRBJ1-5|TRBV19|.|.|16
TGTGCCAGTAGTTCCAAGTCAGGAGTGGGAAATCAGCCCCAGCATTTT
CASSSKSGVGNQPQHF
>TRBJ2-2|TRBV6-1|.|medium-sized|12
TGTGCCAGCAATGGGAACACCGGGGAGCTGTTTTTT
CASNGNTGELFF
>TRBJ1-4|TRBV11-2|TRBD1|.|15
TGTGCCAGCATGGGACCCACAGGGGGAGGGGGAAAACTGTTTTTT
CASMGPTGGGGKLFF
>TRBJ2-5|TRBV5-1|.|.|15
TGCGCCAGCAGCTGGTCATTAGGCTACCAAGAGACCCAGTACTTC
CASSWSLGYQETQYF
>TRBJ1-5|TRBV5-6|.|.|17
TGTGCCAGCAGCTTACTACAGGTCGGGGGTAGCAATCAGCCCCAGCATTTT
CASSLLQVGGSNQPQHF
>TRBJ1-1|TRBV29-1|.|.|12
TGCAGCGTTGGTTGGCAGGGCGCTGAAGCTTTCTTT
CSVGWQGAEAFF
>TRBJ2-1|TRBV7-8|.|few|14
TGTGCCAGCAGCCCAGTTAGCTCGTACAATGAGCAGTTCTTC
CASSPVSSYNEQFF
>TRBJ2-2|TRBV19|.|few|14
TGTGCCAGTAGGACAATCGACGGCACCGGGGAGCTGTTTTTT
CASRTIDGTGELFF
>TRBJ2-1|TRBV10-1|TRBD2|.|14
TGCGCCAGCAGTGTTAGCGGGAGGAAAAATGAGCAGTTCTTC
CASSVSGRKNEQFF
>TRBJ1-2|TRBV30|.|.|12
TGTGCCTGGCTGACAGCTCTGGGAGGCTACACCTTC
CAWLTALGGYTF
>TRBJ2-2|TRBV10-3|.|few|11
TGTGCCATCTGGAACACCGGGGAGCTGTTTTTT
CAIWNTGELFF
>TRBJ2-3|TRBV15|.|.|15
TGTGCCACCAGCAGAGATCTGCTAGGGCTGGATACGCAGTATTTT
CATSRDLLGLDTQYF
>TRBJ1-1|TRBV19|TRBD1|.|18
TGTGCCAGTAGTCCTTGGGACAGGGGTAGAGCGGGGGACACTGAAGCTTTCTTT
CASSPWDRGRAGDTEAFF
>TRBJ1-1|TRBV5-1|TRBD1|.|12
TGCGCCAGCAGCCTCGGACAGGGGTTCGCTTTCTTT
CASSLGQGFAFF
>TRBJ2-1|TRBV6-5|TRBD2|once|16
TGTGCCAGCAGTTACAGGCTAGCGGGAGGGAACAATGAGCAGTTCTTC
CASSYRLAGGNNEQFF
>TRBJ1-3|TRBV9|.|.|14
TGTGCCAGCAGCGTAGAAACTTTCGGAAACACCATATATTTT
CASSVETFGNTIYF
>TRBJ2-7|TRBV6-5|.|.|13
TGTGCCAGCAGTCGCGACAGAAGCCACGAGCAGTACTTC
CASSRDRSHEQYF
>TRBJ1-2|TRBV2|TRBD1|few|14
TGTGCCAGCAGTGAGGACAGGGGTTCCTATGGCTACACCTTC
CASSEDRGSYGYTF
>TRBJ2-7|TRBV18|.|.|12
TGTGCCAGCTCGTCCCAAGGGACCGAGCAGTACTTC
CASSSQGTEQYF
>TRBJ2-5|TRBV11-3|.|.|17
TGTGCCAGCAGCTTAGGGACTGCGGGACACACTCAAGAGACCCAGTACTTC
CASSLGTAGHTQETQYF
>TRBJ1-4|TRBV25-1|.|few|12
TGTGCCAGCAGTGAAGACCGGGAAAAACTGTTTTTT
CASSEDREKLFF